This T cell receptor beta chain is drawn from a study of CD8 T cells in ankylosing spondylitis. TCRdb redid the calling of the 5' RACE reads with MiXCR, one entry per CDR3 protein. The data show approximately 400,000 distinct CDR3 sequences, 20% to 30% seen once. Per the germline V gene, CDR1 is MDHEN and CDR2 is SYDVKM. The CDR3 spans 12 residues. Trimming removed 5 bases from V and 10 bases from J, with 11 bases in between. About this clonotype itself: Antigen unknown.

Study-level findings and limits: Characteristic, it appeared, of ankylosing spondylitis blood was a TCR beta motif of eight highly homologous variants. The study looked at matched synovial fluid samples from ankylosing spondylitis patients. Disease-linked clones were reported to be significantly enriched there. A number of the motif variants had already been described in reactive arthritis synovial fluid and blood.

The source is a male donor with ankylosing spondylitis. The sequenced sample consisted of blood, either unsorted or a sorted T cell fraction (not recorded which). The V call is TRBV28, the J call TRBJ1-4; possibly TRBD1 for D (6 bases). CDR3 coding DNA: TGTGCCAGCAGTCCACAGGGCCGAAAACTGTTTTTT. Protein: CASSPQGRKLFF.